This T cell receptor (beta chain) was captured in a study of siplizumab effects on memory and regulatory T cells. Broader study findings: The authors did not confirm suppressive function in proliferating Tregs from siplizumab cultures.

CDR3 size: 17 residues. Germline V gives CDR1 MGHRA, CDR2 YSYEKL. With V trimmed by 5 bases and J by 0 bases, 13 bases remained unmatched. A note on this clone: The antigen remains undetermined.

The assay was immunoSEQ multiplex PCR, and TCRdb's table has in-frame clones only and misses some. The data show approximately 75,000 clones, 93% seen once. The sequence came from a human donor in good health. Sequencing input: CD8+ T cells sorted from blood. The chain couples TRBV4-1 to TRBJ2-7; TRBD2 matches at 7 bases. The CDR3 is CASSSETGGGNSYEQYF. CDR3 nucleotides: TGCGCCAGCAGCTCGGAAACTGGGGGAGGGAACTCCTACGAGCAGTACTTC.